What follows are 26 T cell receptor beta chains derived from one specimen sequenced in a study of blood T cell repertoires in COVID-19. The assay was immunoSEQ multiplex PCR, and TCRdb's table has in-frame clones only and misses some. The sample has around 380,000 clones; roughly 77% are singletons. Sequenced input: peripheral blood. The receptors shown here come from a human donor with acute or convalescent COVID-19. The donor label of this sample is uncertain.

This chain links TRBV10-1 with TRBJ2-1; TRBD2 aligns across 14 bases. The CDR3 has 17 amino acids. Germline V gene data show CDR1 as WNHNN and CDR2 as SYGVQD (reference sequence). V trimming: 3 bases; J trimming: 8 bases; junction bases outside the gene matches: 9. CDR3 nucleotides: TGCGCCAGCAGTGACGGGACTAGCGGGAGTAGATGGGATGAGCAGTTCTTC. Its protein is CASSDGTSGSRWDEQFF.

The chain is built from TRBV6-5 and TRBJ2-7; 11 positions agree with TRBD1. With V trimmed by 6 bases and J by 4 bases, 2 bases remained unmatched. The CDR3 totals 13 residues. The germline gives CDR1 MNHEY, CDR2 SVGAGI. The CDR3 DNA sequence: TGTGCCAGCAGGAGGGACAGGGGGTACGAGCAGTACTTC. As protein: CASRRDRGYEQYF.

This chain links TRBV30 with TRBJ1-1; possibly TRBD1 for D (6 bases). Germline CDR1 reads GTSNPN; CDR2 reads SVGIG (reference sequence). CDR3 length: 11 residues. Trimming removed 0 bases from V and 10 bases from J, with 9 bases in between. The CDR3 reads CAWSVARGAFF. For the CDR3, the DNA is TGTGCCTGGAGTGTTGCCAGGGGAGCTTTCTTT.

The chain combines TRBV7-9 with TRBJ2-7; D not certain. V shed 3 bases and J shed 7 bases, with 16 bases lying between them. Germline V gene lookup returns CDR1 SEHNR and CDR2 FQNEAQ (reference sequence). CDR3 size: 14 residues. CDR3 sequence (DNA): TGTGCCAGCAGCTTTAGGTCGAGGCCCTCTGAGCAGTACTTC. Its translation: CASSFRSRPSEQYF.

The genes are TRBV6-5 and TRBJ2-7, with 8 bases fitting TRBD2. Germline CDR1 is MNHEY and CDR2 is SVGAGI. With 3 bases clipped from V and 3 bases from J, the junction kept 7 bases outside the gene matches. This CDR3 is built from 15 residues. The CDR3 loop is CASSYLYGGDYEQYF. In DNA form, the CDR3 reads TGTGCCAGCAGTTATCTCTACGGGGGGGACTACGAGCAGTACTTC.

This chain joins TRBV2 and TRBJ2-3; unclear D gene. Trimming pared 6 bases from V and 6 bases from J, leaving 7 bases between. Germline-derived CDR1 and CDR2 are SNHLY and FYNNEI. The CDR3 contains 11 residues. CDR3 DNA sequence: TGTGCCAGCAGGTCTACCGATACGCAGTATTTT. This codes for CASRSTDTQYF.

This clone was seen repeatedly, ten times or more. The chain is built from TRBV29-1 and TRBJ1-2; D is undetermined. The germline gives CDR1 SQVTM, CDR2 ANQGSEA. Trimming shortened V by 0 bases and J by 5 bases, and 13 bases separated the two germline ends. The CDR3 totals 14 residues. In nucleotides, the CDR3 is TGCAGCGTTGAAGACGGCCAGCGTGCTTATGGCTACACCTTC. It encodes CSVEDGQRAYGYTF.

V gene TRBV3-1 (or the pseudogene TRBV3-2) combines with J gene TRBJ2-1, with 8 positions matching TRBD2. Unmatched junction bases numbered 18, after V lost 4 bases and J lost 10 bases. Germline CDR1 is LGHDT and CDR2 is YNNKEL (reference sequence). This CDR3 comprises 17 residues. The DNA of the CDR3 is TGTGCCAGCAGCCGCACCCCGTTAGCGGGACCGGCGTGGGAGCAGTTCTTC. It specifies CASSRTPLAGPAWEQFF.

The chain employs TRBV5-1 and TRBJ1-3; 7 bases map to TRBD1. The CDR3 spans 14 residues. CDR1 is SGHRS, CDR2 YFSETQ, per germline. The trim removed 5 bases at V and 8 bases at J, leaving 10 bases unmatched. The CDR3 bases are TGCGCCAGCAGGGAAACAGGGGAAGGACACACCATATATTTT. Its protein is CASRETGEGHTIYF.

This clone was detected a few times. A junction end diverges from the germline sequence, so it may reflect a read error. DNA for the CDR3: TGTGCCAGCACCTTACAAGGAGCGGGTTTATACAATGAGCAGTTCTTC. Translation gives CASTLQGAGLYNEQFF. V is TRBV7-8 and J is TRBJ2-1; possible D gene TRBD2, 6 bases. This CDR3 is 16 amino acids long. Germline V gene data show CDR1 as SGHVS and CDR2 as FQNEAQ.

The gene calls are TRBV5-4 and TRBJ1-4; maybe TRBD1 (6 bases). Per the germline V gene, CDR1 is SGHNT and CDR2 is YYREEE (reference sequence). The CDR3 totals 15 residues. Trimming pared 1 base from V and 5 bases from J, leaving 12 bases between. The CDR3 DNA reads TGTGCCAGCAGCTTGAAGACAGGCCCAAATGAAAAACTGTTTTTT. This codes for CASSLKTGPNEKLFF. The variable domain in full, completed from reference TRBV5-4 and TRBJ1-4, reads ETGVTQSPTHLIKTRGQQVTLRCSSQSGHNTVSWYQQALGQGPQFIFQYYREEENGRGNFPPRFSGLQFPNYSSELNVNALELDDSALYLCASSLKTGPNEKLFFGSGTQLSVL.

CDR3 in amino acids: CATSRDHQGATNTEAFF. The CDR3 nucleotides are TGTGCCACCAGCAGAGATCATCAGGGGGCCACGAACACTGAAGCTTTCTTT. The chain combines TRBV15 with TRBJ1-1; 8 positions match TRBD1. This CDR3 spans 17 amino acids. The trim removed 0 bases at V and 1 base at J, leaving 7 bases unmatched. From germline, CDR1 is LNHNV and CDR2 YYDKDF (reference sequence).

This clone has only a few counts. The CDR3 DNA is TGTGCCAGCAGTACCGGGACAGCCGTCTACGAGCAGTACTTC. This encodes CASSTGTAVYEQYF. The V gene is TRBV7-2, the J gene TRBJ2-7; 7 bases are a match to TRBD1. Germline V gene sequence: CDR1 SGHTA, CDR2 FQGNSA. This CDR3 is 14 amino acids long. After removal of 6 bases from V and 3 bases from J, the junction contained 8 bases not matched to a gene.

This rearrangement joins TRBV7-9 to TRBJ2-7, with a possible D match to TRBD2 (7 bases). In germline, CDR1 is SEHNR, CDR2 FQNEAQ (reference sequence). The CDR3 has 15 amino acids. V was shortened by 7 bases and J by 3 bases, with 19 bases between the two germline ends. Here the CDR3 reads CASIPAEGGHYEQYF. The DNA for the CDR3 is TGTGCCAGCATCCCCGCGGAGGGGGGGCACTACGAGCAGTACTTC.

The chain is built from TRBV18 and TRBJ2-7; 16 nucleotides agree with TRBD2. V lost 5 bases to trimming and J lost 2 bases; unmatched junction nucleotides: 6. Germline lookup yields CDR1 KGHSH and CDR2 LQKENI. The CDR3 contains 17 residues. CDR3: CASSGTSGRAFPYEQYF. The CDR3 region has the DNA TGTGCCAGCTCAGGGACTAGCGGGAGGGCCTTCCCCTACGAGCAGTACTTC.

In its sample, this clone was seen once. The chain is built from TRBV6-5 and TRBJ2-5; 7 positions match TRBD1. J lost 4 bases, V lost 5 bases, and 4 bases had no gene match. CDR3 length: 13 amino acids. In germline, CDR1 is MNHEY, CDR2 SVGAGI. The CDR3 sequence: CASSNHRGETQYF. DNA for the CDR3: TGTGCCAGCAGTAACCACAGGGGAGAGACCCAGTACTTC.

The V and J genes are TRBV7-9 and TRBJ2-2; 12 nucleotides agree with TRBD2. The V segment lost 1 base and the J segment 4 bases; nucleotides outside the gene matches: 1. The CDR3 spans 16 residues. Looked up from germline, CDR1 is SEHNR and CDR2 is FQNEAQ (reference sequence). In DNA, the CDR3 is TGTGCCAGCAGCTTAGGACTAGCGGGGGTCACCGGGGAGCTGTTTTTT. Amino acids: CASSLGLAGVTGELFF.

The chain has TRBV5-6 and TRBJ2-7; 9 bases map to TRBD1. The CDR3 loop spans 13 amino acids. Trimming took 5 bases from V and 6 from J; bases not matched to a gene: 6. Germline V gives CDR1 SGHDT, CDR2 YYEEEE. This chain's CDR3 is CASRRDRASEQYF. DNA of the CDR3: TGTGCCAGCAGACGGGACAGGGCCAGCGAGCAGTACTTC.

CDR3 sequence: CASSFDRAQTELFF. The CDR3 DNA sequence: TGTGCCAGCAGCTTTGACAGGGCCCAAACGGAGCTGTTTTTT. The chain links TRBV11-2 to TRBJ2-2; 7 nucleotides agree with TRBD1. With V trimmed by 3 bases and J by 10 bases, 8 bases remained unmatched. CDR1 and CDR2 (germline): SGHAT, FQNNGV. This CDR3 contains 14 residues.

V is TRBV29-1 and J is TRBJ1-5, with 8 positions matching TRBD1. The germline gives CDR1 SQVTM, CDR2 ANQGSEA. J lost 6 bases, V lost 4 bases, and 5 bases had no gene match. The CDR3 is 13 amino acids. DNA for the CDR3: TGCAGCGTTGGGGACCAGGGGGCTCAGCCCCAGCATTTT. Protein sequence: CSVGDQGAQPQHF.

About this clone: At one end, the junction sequence differs from germline, possibly due to a read error. The chain couples TRBV10-3 to TRBJ1-1; D is undetermined. Germline assignment: CDR1 ENHRY and CDR2 SYGVKD. The CDR3 is 13 amino acids. CDR3 sequence (DNA): TGTGCCAACAGTCCCAGAGGGAACACTGAAGCTTTCTTT. Amino acid sequence: CANSPRGNTEAFF.

V is TRBV15 and J is TRBJ2-1; TRBD2 agrees at 9 bases. V lost 1 base and J lost 13; bases outside the gene matches: 5. The CDR3 length is 13 residues. The germline gives CDR1 LNHNV, CDR2 YYDKDF (reference sequence). CDR3 protein: CATSRGLAARQFF. DNA for the CDR3: TGTGCCACCAGCAGAGGACTAGCGGCCAGACAGTTCTTC.

The rearrangement uses TRBV19 and TRBJ1-4; D uncertain. The CDR3 loop spans 15 amino acids. Germline values: CDR1 LNHDA, CDR2 SQIVND (reference sequence). V was pared by 7 bases and J by 0 bases, with 12 bases between. The CDR3 reads CASMYQAATNEKLFF. CDR3 DNA: TGTGCCAGTATGTATCAGGCCGCAACTAATGAAAAACTGTTTTTT.

The chain combines TRBV19 with TRBJ2-7; D possibly corresponds to TRBD2 (5 bases). V gave up 1 base and J gave up 2 bases, with 9 bases separating them. This CDR3 comprises 14 residues. CDR1 and CDR2 (germline): LNHDA, SQIVND (reference sequence). The CDR3, as DNA: TGTGCCAGTAGTATAGGGTCCGGGACCTACGAGCAGTACTTC. This encodes CASSIGSGTYEQYF.

This chain uses TRBV5-5 with TRBJ2-5, with unresolved D. Between the trimmed V and J ends, which lost 4 bases and 5 bases, there was a span of 15 bases. This CDR3 comprises 14 residues. CDR1 and CDR2 from the germline V gene are SGHKS and YYEKEE (reference sequence). CDR3 in amino acids: CASSPQVSWETQYF. The CDR3 coding sequence is TGTGCCAGCAGCCCCCAGGTATCCTGGGAGACCCAGTACTTC.

The rearrangement uses TRBV7-9 and TRBJ1-2, with 9 bases identical to TRBD1. The germline CDR1 and CDR2 sequences are SEHNR and FQNEAQ (reference sequence). The J segment lost 3 bases and the V segment lost 5 bases, leaving 4 bases of the junction unmatched. The CDR3 runs to 14 residues. As DNA, the CDR3 is TGTGCCAGCAGCACAGGGGGCGCTGACTATGGCTACACCTTC. Translating gives CASSTGGADYGYTF.